The rows below give T cell receptor beta chains drawn from one sample of a study of regulatory T cells in long-lasting Graves disease. Each CDR3 protein is one row after TCRdb ran MiXCR on the multiplex PCR reads. Among a few hundred thousand distinct CDR3 sequences listed, around 22% were seen once. Here the sequenced sample was peripheral blood mononuclear cells (PBMCs), taken when the disease was refractory, from a patient treated with antithyroid drugs. These receptor sequences come from a female donor with Graves disease. CDR3s include the opening cysteine and the closing phenylalanine or tryptophan. Fields, in order: CDR3 protein, CDR3 DNA, CDR3 length, J gene, D gene, V gene, clone size. D genes are given only for firm matches. Size is stated for part of the rows, as once, few or many counts, or as a class when the clone is expanded.

CASSEGPGQAMNTEAFF,TGTGCCAGCAGTGAAGGACCGGGACAGGCCATGAACACTGAAGCTTTCTTT,17,TRBJ1-1,TRBD1,TRBV6-1,few
CASSIGLATGELFF,TGTGCCAGTAGTATTGGGTTAGCCACCGGGGAGCTGTTTTTT,14,TRBJ2-2,-,TRBV19,-
CASSIADSLYEQYF,TGTGCCAGTAGTATCGCGGACAGCCTCTACGAGCAGTACTTC,14,TRBJ2-7,-,TRBV19,few
CSASSGELFF,TGCAGTGCTAGTTCCGGGGAGCTGTTTTTT,10,TRBJ2-2,-,TRBV20-1,-
CASSRDVEAFF,TGTGCCAGCAGTCGGGACGTTGAAGCTTTCTTT,11,TRBJ1-1,-,TRBV3-1,many
CASSSRTSGRAHEQYF,TGTGCCAGCAGCTCCAGGACTAGCGGGAGGGCCCACGAGCAGTACTTC,16,TRBJ2-7,TRBD2,TRBV2,many
CASSLVGGAGANVLTF,TGTGCCAGCAGCTTGGTCGGGGGGGCTGGGGCCAACGTCCTGACTTTC,16,TRBJ2-6,TRBD2,TRBV7-2,few
CATSPGPGFYNSPLHF,TGTGCCACCAGCCCCGGGCCAGGGTTCTATAATTCACCCCTCCACTTT,16,TRBJ1-6,-,TRBV15,-
CASSGREEQRELFF,TGTGCCAGCAGCGGCCGGGAGGAGCAACGGGAGCTGTTTTTT,14,TRBJ2-2,TRBD2,TRBV11-2,-
CASRYGQGYGFF,TGTGCCAGCAGGTACGGCCAGGGTTATGGTTTCTTT,12,TRBJ1-1,-,TRBV28,many
CASSVAGGPKNIQYF,TGTGCCAGCAGCGTAGCGGGAGGGCCCAAAAACATTCAGTACTTC,15,TRBJ2-4,TRBD2,TRBV9,-
CASRYAMNTEAFF,TGTGCCAGCAGATACGCTATGAACACTGAAGCTTTCTTT,13,TRBJ1-1,-,TRBV12-3/TRBV12-4,few
CSAGPLASSDTQYF,TGCAGTGCGGGGCCATTGGCGTCTTCAGATACGCAGTATTTT,14,TRBJ2-3,-,TRBV20-1,-
CASSFQRHNYEQYF,TGCGCCAGCAGCTTCCAGCGGCACAACTACGAGCAGTACTTC,14,TRBJ2-7,-,TRBV5-1,-
CAWSVQAKGEQYF,TGTGCCTGGAGTGTACAGGCTAAGGGCGAGCAGTACTTC,13,TRBJ2-7,-,TRBV30,few
CASSQDLRSDSNQPQHF,TGCGCCAGCAGCCAAGATCTGCGGTCAGATAGCAATCAGCCCCAGCATTTT,17,TRBJ1-5,-,TRBV4-3,-
CASSLDGQGLSHYEQYF,TGTGCCAGCAGTTTAGATGGACAGGGGTTGAGTCACTACGAGCAGTACTTC,17,TRBJ2-7,TRBD1,TRBV28,once
CAISLGGRENTEAFF,TGTGCCATCAGCCTAGGGGGGAGGGAGAACACTGAAGCTTTCTTT,15,TRBJ1-1,-,TRBV10-3,-
CASRLGLTEAFF,TGTGCCAGCAGGTTGGGACTCACTGAAGCTTTCTTT,12,TRBJ1-1,-,TRBV28,many
CASSHSSAGANVLTF,TGTGCCAGCAGCCACTCGAGTGCTGGGGCCAACGTCCTGACTTTC,15,TRBJ2-6,-,TRBV11-3,many
CASSPQGIRTEAFF,TGTGCCAGCAGCCCTCAGGGGATCCGCACTGAAGCTTTCTTT,14,TRBJ1-1,-,TRBV11-1,-
CASSFTVATNEKLFF,TGTGCCAGCAGCTTTACGGTAGCAACTAATGAAAAACTGTTTTTT,15,TRBJ1-4,-,TRBV7-2,many
CASSFRRGPYEQYF,TGTGCCAGCAGTTTTCGGCGGGGGCCCTACGAGCAGTACTTC,14,TRBJ2-7,-,TRBV12-3/TRBV12-4,many